This T cell receptor beta chain was found in a study of CD8+ T cells in alopecia areata. In the study overall: C3H/HeJ graft donors with spontaneous alopecia, aged roughly 6-12 months, supplied skin that was transplanted onto female C3H/HeJ mice aged 7-10 weeks.

As for this clone: Its target is not known. Gene labels here are mouse ones. The read ends 3 residues shy of where the CDR3 ends; the end is completed using the germline J gene.

RNA extraction was followed by reverse transcription into cDNA, which acted as the sequencing template. Assay: immunoSEQ multiplex PCR; the TCRdb copy retains only in-frame clones and omits some. In total the sample includes around 290,000 clones, none of them seen once. Separation of pooled cutaneous lymph node cells was by sorting with CD4, CD8alpha, NKG2D, NKG2ACE and other markers. Looked up from germline, CDR1 is NSHNY and CDR2 is SYGAGN. The V and J ends lost 2 bases and 8 bases, in that order; junction bases with no gene match: 5. The CDR3 is 15 residues long. Whole-study results and caveats: Affected scalp, especially in alopecia totalis/universalis, had a higher clonality than normal scalp did. Sharing of TCRs across patients appeared less clear than in mice, possibly for HLA-related reasons.

Material for sequencing was CD4+ T cells sorted from a lymph node. The rearrangement joins TRBV13-1 to TRBJ1-6; 9 nucleotides align to TRBD1. TRBJ1-6 is noted as an ORF with a role that remains uncertain. The receptor comes from a C3H/HeJ mouse with alopecia areata. MHC haplotype of the strain: H2-k. This CDR3 reads CASSDLQGADSPLYF. Partial CDR3 DNA: TGTGCCAGCAGTGACCTACAGGGGGCTGATTCGCCC.